The clone carrying this T cell receptor beta chain was observed many times. V lost 5 bases to trimming and J lost 7 bases, with 17 bases between them. Germline V gene sequence: CDR1 SGHAT, CDR2 FQNNGV. The CDR3 consists of 14 residues. At least 3 on the Clinical Activity Score was recorded for ophthalmopathy patients, who also had NOSPECS grade at least 4 and duration under 3 months. In making diagnoses, clinical symptoms, serum thyroxine and TRAb, thyroid ultrasound and orbital computed tomography were all used. Fresh peripheral blood, 10 ml, yielded the PBMCs. Amplification of TCR beta CDR3 regions was performed using RNA transcripts as template. The HTBI set primed first-round TCR CDR3 RT-PCR. Using its own MiXCR run on the multiplex PCR reads, TCRdb lists one record per CDR3 protein. The sample yields roughly 350,000 distinct CDR3 sequences, about 14% seen once. This entry comes from a study of T cells in Graves' hyperthyroidism and ophthalmopathy.

The sequencing sample was made of blood. The chain joins TRBV11-2 to TRBJ2-5, with D perhaps TRBD1 or TRBD2 (7 bases each). The TCR was taken from a woman younger than 45 with Graves' ophthalmopathy. The CDR3: CASSQNRGGGTQYF. In DNA, the CDR3 is TGTGCCAGCAGCCAGAACAGGGGCGGGGGGACCCAGTACTTC.